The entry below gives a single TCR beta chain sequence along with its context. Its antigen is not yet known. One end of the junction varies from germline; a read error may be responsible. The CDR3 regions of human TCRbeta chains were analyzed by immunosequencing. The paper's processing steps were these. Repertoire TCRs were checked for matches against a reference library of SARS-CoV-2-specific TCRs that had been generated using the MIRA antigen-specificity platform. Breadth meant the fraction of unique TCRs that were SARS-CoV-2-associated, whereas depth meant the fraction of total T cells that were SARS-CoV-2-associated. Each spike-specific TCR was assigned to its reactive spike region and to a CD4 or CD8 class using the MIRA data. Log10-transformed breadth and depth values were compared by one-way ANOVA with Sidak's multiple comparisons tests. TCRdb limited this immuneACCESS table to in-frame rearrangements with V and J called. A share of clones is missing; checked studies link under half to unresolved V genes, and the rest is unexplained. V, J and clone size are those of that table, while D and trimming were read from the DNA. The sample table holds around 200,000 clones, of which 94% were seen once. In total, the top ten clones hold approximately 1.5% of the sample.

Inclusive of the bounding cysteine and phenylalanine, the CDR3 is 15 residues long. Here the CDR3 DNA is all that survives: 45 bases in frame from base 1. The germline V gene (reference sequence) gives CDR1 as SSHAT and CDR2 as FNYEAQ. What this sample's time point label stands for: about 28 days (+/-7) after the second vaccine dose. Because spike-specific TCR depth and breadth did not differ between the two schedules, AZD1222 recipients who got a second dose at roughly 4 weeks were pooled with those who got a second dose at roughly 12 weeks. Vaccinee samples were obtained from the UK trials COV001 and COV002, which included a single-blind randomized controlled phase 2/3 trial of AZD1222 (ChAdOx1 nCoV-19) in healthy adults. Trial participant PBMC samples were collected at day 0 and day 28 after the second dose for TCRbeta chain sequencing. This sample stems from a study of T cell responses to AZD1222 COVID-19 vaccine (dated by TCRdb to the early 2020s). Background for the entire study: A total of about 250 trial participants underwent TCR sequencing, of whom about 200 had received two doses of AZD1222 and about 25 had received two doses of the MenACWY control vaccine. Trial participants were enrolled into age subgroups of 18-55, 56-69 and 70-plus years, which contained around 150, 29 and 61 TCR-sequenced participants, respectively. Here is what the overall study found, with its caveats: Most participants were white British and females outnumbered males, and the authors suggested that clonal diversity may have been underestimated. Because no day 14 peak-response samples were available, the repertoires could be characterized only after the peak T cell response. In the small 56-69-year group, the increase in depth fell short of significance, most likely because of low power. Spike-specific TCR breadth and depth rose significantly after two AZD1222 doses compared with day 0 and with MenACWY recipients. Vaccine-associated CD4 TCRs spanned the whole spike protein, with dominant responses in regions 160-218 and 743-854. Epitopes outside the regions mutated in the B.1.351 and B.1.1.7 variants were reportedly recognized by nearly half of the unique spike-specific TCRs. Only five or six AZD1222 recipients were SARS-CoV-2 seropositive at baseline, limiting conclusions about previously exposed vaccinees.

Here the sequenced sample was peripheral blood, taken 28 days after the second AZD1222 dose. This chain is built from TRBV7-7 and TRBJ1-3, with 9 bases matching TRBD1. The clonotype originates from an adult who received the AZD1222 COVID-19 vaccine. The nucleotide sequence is TGTGCTAGCAGCTTAGGGACAGGGTCTGGAAACACCATATATTTT. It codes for CASSLGTGSGNTIYF.